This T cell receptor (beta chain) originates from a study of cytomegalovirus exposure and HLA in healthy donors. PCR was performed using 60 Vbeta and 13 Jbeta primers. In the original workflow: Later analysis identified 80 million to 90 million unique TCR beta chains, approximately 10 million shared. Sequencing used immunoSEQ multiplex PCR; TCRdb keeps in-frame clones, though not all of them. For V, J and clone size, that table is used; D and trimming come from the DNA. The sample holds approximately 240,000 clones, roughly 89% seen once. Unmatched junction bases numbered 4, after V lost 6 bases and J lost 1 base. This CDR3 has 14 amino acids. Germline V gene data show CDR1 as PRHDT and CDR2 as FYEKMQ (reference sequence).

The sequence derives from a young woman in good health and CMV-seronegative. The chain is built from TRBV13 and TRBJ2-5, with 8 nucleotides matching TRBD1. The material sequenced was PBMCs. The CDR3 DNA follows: TGTGCCAGCAGTGAAACAGGGGGCCAAGAGACCCAGTACTTC. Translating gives CASSETGGQETQYF.